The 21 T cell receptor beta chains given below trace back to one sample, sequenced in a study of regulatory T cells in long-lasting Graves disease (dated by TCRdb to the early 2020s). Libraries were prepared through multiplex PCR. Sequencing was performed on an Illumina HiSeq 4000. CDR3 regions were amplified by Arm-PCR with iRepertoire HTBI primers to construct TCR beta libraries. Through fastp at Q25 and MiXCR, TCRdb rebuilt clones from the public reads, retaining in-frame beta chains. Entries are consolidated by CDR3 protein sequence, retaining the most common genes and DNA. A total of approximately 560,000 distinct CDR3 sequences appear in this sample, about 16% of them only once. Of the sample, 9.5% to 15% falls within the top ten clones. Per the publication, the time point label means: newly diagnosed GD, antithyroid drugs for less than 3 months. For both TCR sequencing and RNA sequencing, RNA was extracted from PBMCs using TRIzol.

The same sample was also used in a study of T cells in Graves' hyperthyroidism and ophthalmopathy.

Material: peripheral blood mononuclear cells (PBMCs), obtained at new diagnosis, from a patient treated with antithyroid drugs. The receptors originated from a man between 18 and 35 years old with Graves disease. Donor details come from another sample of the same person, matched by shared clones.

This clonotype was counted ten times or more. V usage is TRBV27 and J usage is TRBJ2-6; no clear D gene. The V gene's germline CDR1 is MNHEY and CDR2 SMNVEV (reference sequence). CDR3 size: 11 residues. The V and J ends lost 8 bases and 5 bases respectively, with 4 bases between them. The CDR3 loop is CASGRANVLTF. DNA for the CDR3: TGTGCCAGCGGGAGGGCCAACGTCCTGACTTTC.

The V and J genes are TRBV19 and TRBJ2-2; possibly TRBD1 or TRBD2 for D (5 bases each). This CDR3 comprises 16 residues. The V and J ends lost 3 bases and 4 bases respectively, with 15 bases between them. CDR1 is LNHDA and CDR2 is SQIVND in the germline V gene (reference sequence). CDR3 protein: CASSIIAGTITGELFF. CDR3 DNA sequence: TGTGCCAGTAGTATCATTGCCGGGACGATCACCGGGGAGCTGTTTTTT.

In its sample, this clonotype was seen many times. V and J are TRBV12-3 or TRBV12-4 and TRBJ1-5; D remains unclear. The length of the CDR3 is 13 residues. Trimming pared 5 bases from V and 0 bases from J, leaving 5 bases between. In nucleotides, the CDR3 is TGTGCCAGCAGTCGGGTTAGCAATCAGCCCCAGCATTTT. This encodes CASSRVSNQPQHF.

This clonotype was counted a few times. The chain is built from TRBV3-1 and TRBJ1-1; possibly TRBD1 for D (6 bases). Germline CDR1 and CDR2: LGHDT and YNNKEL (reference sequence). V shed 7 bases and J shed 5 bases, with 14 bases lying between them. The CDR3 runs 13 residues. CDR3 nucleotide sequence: TGTGCCAGCACCGACAGGCCGGGGACTGAAGCTTTCTTT. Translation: CASTDRPGTEAFF.

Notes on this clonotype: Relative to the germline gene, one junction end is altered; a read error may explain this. The CDR3 region is CACSPRNEEQFF. The CDR3 coding sequence is TGCGCCTGCAGCCCGAGAAATGAGGAGCAGTTCTTC. V usage is TRBV5-1 and J usage is TRBJ2-1; D remains ambiguous. Per the germline V gene, CDR1 is SGHRS and CDR2 is YFSETQ. The CDR3 sequence is 12 residues long.

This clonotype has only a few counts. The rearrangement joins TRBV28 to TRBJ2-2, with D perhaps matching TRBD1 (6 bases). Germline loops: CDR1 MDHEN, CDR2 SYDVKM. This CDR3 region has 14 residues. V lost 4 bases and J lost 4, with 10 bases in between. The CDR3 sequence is CASSSGQGTGELFF. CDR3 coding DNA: TGTGCCAGCAGTTCGGGACAAGGCACCGGGGAGCTGTTTTTT.

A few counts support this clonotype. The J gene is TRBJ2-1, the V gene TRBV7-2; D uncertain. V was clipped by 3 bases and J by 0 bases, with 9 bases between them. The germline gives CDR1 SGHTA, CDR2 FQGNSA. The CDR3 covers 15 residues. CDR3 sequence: CASSFTVSSYNEQFF. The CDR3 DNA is TGTGCCAGCAGCTTTACTGTGAGCTCCTACAATGAGCAGTTCTTC.

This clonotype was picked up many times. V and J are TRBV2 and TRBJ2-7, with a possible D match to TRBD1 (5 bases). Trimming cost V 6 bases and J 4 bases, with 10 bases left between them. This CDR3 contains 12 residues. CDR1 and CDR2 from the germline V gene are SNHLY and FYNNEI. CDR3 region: CASSARQYEQYF. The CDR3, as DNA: TGTGCCAGCAGCGCCCGACAGTACGAGCAGTACTTC. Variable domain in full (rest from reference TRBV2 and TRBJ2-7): EPEVTQTPSHQVTQMGQEVILRCVPISNHLYFYWYRQILGQKVEFLVSFYNNEISEKSEIFDDQFSVERPDGSNFTLKIRSTKLEDSAMYFCASSARQYEQYFGPGTRLTVT.

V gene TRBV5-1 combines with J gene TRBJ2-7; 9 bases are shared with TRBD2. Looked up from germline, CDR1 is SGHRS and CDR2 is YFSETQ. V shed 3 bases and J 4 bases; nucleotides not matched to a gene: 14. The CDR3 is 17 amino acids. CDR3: CASSSGGVAGVSYEQYF. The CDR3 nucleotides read TGCGCCAGCAGCTCTGGCGGGGTAGCGGGAGTCTCATACGAGCAGTACTTC.

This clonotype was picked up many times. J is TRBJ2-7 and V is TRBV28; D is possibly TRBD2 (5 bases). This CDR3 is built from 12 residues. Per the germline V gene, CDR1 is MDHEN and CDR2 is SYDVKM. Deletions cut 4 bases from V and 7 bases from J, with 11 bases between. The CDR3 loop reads CASSYRENEQYF. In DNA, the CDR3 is TGTGCCAGCAGTTACCGGGAAAATGAGCAGTACTTC.

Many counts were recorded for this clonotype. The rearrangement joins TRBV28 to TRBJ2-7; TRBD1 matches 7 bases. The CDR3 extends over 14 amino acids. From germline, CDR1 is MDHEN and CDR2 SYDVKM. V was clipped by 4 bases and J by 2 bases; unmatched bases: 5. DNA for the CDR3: TGTGCCAGCAGTTCTACAGGGGAGACCTACGAGCAGTACTTC. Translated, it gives CASSSTGETYEQYF.

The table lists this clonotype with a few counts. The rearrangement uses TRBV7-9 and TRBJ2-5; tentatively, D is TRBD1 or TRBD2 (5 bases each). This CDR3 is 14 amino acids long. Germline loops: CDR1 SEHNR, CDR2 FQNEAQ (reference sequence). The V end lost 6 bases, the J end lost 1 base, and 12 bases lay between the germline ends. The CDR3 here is CASRTTTAQETQYF. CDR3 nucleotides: TGTGCCAGCAGGACTACGACAGCCCAAGAGACCCAGTACTTC.

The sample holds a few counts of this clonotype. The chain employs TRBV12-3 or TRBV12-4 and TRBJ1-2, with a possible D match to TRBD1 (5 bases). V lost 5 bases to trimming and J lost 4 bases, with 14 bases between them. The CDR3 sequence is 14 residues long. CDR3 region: CASSPQGTFYGYTF. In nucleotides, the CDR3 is TGTGCCAGCAGTCCCCAGGGTACGTTCTATGGCTACACCTTC.

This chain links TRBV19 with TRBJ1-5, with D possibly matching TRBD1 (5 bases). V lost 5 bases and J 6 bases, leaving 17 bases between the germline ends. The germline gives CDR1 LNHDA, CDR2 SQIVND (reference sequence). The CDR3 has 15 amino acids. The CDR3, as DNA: TGTGCCAGTAGTTCGTGGGGCGGGGATTTTCAGCCCCAGCATTTT. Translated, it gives CASSSWGGDFQPQHF. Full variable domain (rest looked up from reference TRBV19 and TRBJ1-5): DGGITQSPKYLFRKEGQNVTLSCEQNLNHDAMYWYRQDPGQGLRLIYYSQIVNDFQKGDIAEGYSVSREKKESFPLTVTSAQKNPTAFYLCASSSWGGDFQPQHFGDGTRLSIL.

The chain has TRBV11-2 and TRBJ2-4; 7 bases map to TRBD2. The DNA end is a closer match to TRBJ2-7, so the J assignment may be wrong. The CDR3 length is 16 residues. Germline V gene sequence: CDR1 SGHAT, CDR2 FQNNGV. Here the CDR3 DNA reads TGTGCCAGCAGCTTAGGGCCTAGCGGAGGTGGGCACGAGCAGTACTTC. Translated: CASSLGPSGGGHEQYF.

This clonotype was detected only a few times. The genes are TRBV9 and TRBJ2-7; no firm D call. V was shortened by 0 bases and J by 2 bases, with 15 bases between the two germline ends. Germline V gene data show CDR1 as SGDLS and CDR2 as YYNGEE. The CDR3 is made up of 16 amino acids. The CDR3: CASSVGGSPGTYEQYF. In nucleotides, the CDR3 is TGTGCCAGCAGCGTAGGCGGTAGCCCTGGAACCTACGAGCAGTACTTC.

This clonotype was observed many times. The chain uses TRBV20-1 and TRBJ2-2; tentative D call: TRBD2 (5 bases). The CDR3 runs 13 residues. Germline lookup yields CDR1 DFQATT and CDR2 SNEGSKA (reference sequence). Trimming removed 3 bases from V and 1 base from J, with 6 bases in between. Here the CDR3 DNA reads TGCAGTGCTAGCCGGGGGAACACCGGGGAGCTGTTTTTT. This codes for CSASRGNTGELFF.

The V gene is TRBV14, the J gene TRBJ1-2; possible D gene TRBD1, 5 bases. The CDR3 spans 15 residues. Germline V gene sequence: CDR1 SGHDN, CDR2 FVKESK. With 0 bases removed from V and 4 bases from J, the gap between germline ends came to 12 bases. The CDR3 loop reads CASSQDTGRSYGYTF. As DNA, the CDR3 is TGTGCCAGCAGCCAAGATACGGGGCGCAGCTATGGCTACACCTTC.

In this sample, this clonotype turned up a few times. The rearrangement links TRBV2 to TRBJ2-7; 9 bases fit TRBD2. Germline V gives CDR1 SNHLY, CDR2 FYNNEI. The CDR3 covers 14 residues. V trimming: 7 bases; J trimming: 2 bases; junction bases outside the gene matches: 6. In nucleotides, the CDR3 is TGTGCCAGCATCCGGACTAGCGCTACCTACGAGCAGTACTTC. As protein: CASIRTSATYEQYF.

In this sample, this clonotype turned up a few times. CDR3 sequence (DNA): TGCAGTGCTAGAGTATCGGCAGGGGCTAATTCACCCCTCCACTTT. Protein product: CSARVSAGANSPLHF. The chain employs TRBV20-1 and TRBJ1-6; tentative D call: TRBD1 (6 bases). Trimming took 1 base from V and 6 from J, leaving 13 bases between them. Germline values: CDR1 DFQATT, CDR2 SNEGSKA (reference sequence). The length of the CDR3 is 15 residues.

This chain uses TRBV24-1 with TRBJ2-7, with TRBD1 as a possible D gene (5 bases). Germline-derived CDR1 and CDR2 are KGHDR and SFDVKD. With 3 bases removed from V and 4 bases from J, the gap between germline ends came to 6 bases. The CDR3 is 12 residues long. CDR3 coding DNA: TGTGCCACCAGTGATGACAGTTACGAGCAGTACTTC. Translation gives CATSDDSYEQYF.